This TCR beta chain stems from a study of blood T cell repertoires in COVID-19. Study context: The cDNA or gDNA used as material had been derived from T cells, B-cell-depleted T cells, or PBMCs.

In the study's own analysis: Quantification of nucleated cells was approximated via reference gene primer amplification. Method: immunoSEQ multiplex PCR; TCRdb's copy keeps in-frame clones and lacks some. The D gene and trimming were derived from the DNA, and the V and J assignments and clone size from that table. This table has over 250,000 clones, approximately 90% appearing once. With V trimmed by 3 bases and J by 2 bases, 4 bases remained unmatched. This CDR3 has 15 residues. Germline values: CDR1 SGHTS, CDR2 YDEGEE. This clonotype was sampled from a woman aged 45 to 65 with COVID-19, enrolled during active disease. The chain carries TRBV5-8 and TRBJ2-5; 10 bases fit TRBD1. Sequencing was performed on peripheral blood. CDR3 bases: TGTGCCAGCAGCTCAGGGACAGGGGCACAAGAGACCCAGTACTTC. Translation gives CASSSGTGAQETQYF. Full variable domain (rest looked up from reference TRBV5-8 and TRBJ2-5): EAGVTQSPTHLIKTRGQQATLRCSPISGHTSVYWYQQALGLGLQFLLWYDEGEERNRGNFPPRFSGRQFPNYSSELNVNALELEDSALYLCASSSGTGAQETQYFGPGTRLLVL.